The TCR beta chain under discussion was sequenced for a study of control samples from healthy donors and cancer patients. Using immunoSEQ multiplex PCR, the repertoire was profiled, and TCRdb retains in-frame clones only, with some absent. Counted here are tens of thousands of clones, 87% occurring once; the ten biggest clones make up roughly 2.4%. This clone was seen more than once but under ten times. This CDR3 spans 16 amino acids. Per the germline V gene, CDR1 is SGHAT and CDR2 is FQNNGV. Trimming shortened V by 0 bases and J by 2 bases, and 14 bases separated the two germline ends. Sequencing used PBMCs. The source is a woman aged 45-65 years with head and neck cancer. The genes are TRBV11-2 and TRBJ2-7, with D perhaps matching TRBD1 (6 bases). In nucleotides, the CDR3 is TGTGCCAGCAGCTTAGACTCGGTGGCAGGGGCCTACGAGCAGTACTTC. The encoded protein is CASSLDSVAGAYEQYF.